This is a list of T cell receptor beta chains from one sample in a study of blood T cell repertoires in COVID-19. Generated by immunoSEQ multiplex PCR, the TCRdb table keeps only in-frame clones and is missing some. The data show some 200,000 clones, roughly 86% seen once. The source material was peripheral blood. The receptors here all came from a woman of 80 years or more in a cohort sampled during active or convalescent COVID-19. CDR3s leave out the opening cysteine and the closing phenylalanine or tryptophan. Fields, in order: CDR3 protein, D gene, J gene, V gene. D genes are given only for firm matches.

ASSSGLRVVEQF	TRBD2	TRBJ2-1	TRBV19
ASSGLEVLEQF	-	TRBJ2-1	TRBV12-3/TRBV12-4
ATSRRDSSYEQY	TRBD1	TRBJ2-7	TRBV15
ASSWGTGGNTIY	TRBD1	TRBJ1-3	TRBV6-5
ASSESQGIREKLF	-	TRBJ1-4	TRBV10-1
ASSPKTGVMNQPQH	TRBD1	TRBJ1-5	TRBV19
ASSLGVGRNQPQH	-	TRBJ1-5	TRBV7-9
SVTDRAGQPQH	-	TRBJ1-5	TRBV29-1
ASSLALRGGEETQY	TRBD2	TRBJ2-5	TRBV7-2
ASGLETGGNTEAF	TRBD1	TRBJ1-1	TRBV12-5
SASGARGRQNEQF	-	TRBJ2-1	TRBV20-1
ASSRTSGSEETQY	TRBD2	TRBJ2-5	TRBV5-1
SVVGTGFKSGYT	TRBD1	TRBJ1-2	TRBV29-1
ASSLDPTGLTDTQY	TRBD1	TRBJ2-3	TRBV11-3
ASSKVGEEGTEAF	-	TRBJ1-1	TRBV21-1
ASSQAGGLVADTQY	TRBD2	TRBJ2-3	TRBV4-3
ASGQGEPGNTIY	TRBD1	TRBJ1-3	TRBV19
ASSRYLATRTDTQY	-	TRBJ2-3	TRBV9
ASSFRDRDDQPQH	TRBD1	TRBJ1-5	TRBV4-1
ASSFRTSGGTHEQF	TRBD2	TRBJ2-1	TRBV7-2
ASQTGINEKLF	TRBD1	TRBJ1-4	TRBV12-3/TRBV12-4
ASSLDVAGASYEQY	TRBD2	TRBJ2-7	TRBV7-2
ASSFSGEQY	-	TRBJ2-7	TRBV11-2
ASSLFGTGEWEKLF	TRBD1	TRBJ1-4	TRBV27
ASSLDRTNTGELF	-	TRBJ2-2	TRBV7-2
ASSPSRLADTDTQY	TRBD2	TRBJ2-3	TRBV11-3
ASSSPRESNPYEQY	TRBD2	TRBJ2-7	TRBV7-8
AISEGGPSGTLHNEQF	-	TRBJ2-1	TRBV10-3
ASSSWVKDIYEQY	-	TRBJ2-7	TRBV28
ASSSPRRSLKITGELF	-	TRBJ2-2	TRBV27
ASSQTGFSGSPLH	-	TRBJ1-6	TRBV5-6
ASRSPERANYGYT	-	TRBJ1-2	TRBV28